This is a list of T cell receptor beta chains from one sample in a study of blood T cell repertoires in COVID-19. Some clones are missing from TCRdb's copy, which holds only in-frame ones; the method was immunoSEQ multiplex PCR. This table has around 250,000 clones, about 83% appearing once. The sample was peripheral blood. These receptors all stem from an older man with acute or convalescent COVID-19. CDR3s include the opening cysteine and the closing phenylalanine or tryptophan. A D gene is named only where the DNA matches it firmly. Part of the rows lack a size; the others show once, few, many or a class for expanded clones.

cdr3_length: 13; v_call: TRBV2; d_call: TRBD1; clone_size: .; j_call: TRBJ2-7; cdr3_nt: TGTGCCAGCCGCCGGGACAGCAGGGGCGAGCAGTACTTC; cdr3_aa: CASRRDSRGEQYF
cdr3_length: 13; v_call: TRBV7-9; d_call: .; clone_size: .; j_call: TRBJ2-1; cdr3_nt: TGTGCCAGCAGCACAGGACAGTCGAAGGAGCAGTTCTTC; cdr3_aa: CASSTGQSKEQFF
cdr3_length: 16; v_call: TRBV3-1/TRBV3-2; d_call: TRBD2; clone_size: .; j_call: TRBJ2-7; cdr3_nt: TGTGCCAGCAGCCCCCAACTAGCGGGGGCCTTTTTTGAGCAGTACTTC; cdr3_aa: CASSPQLAGAFFEQYF
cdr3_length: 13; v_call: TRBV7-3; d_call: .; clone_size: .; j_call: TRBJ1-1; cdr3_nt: TGTGCCAGCAGCTTAGACCAGGCCACTGAAGCTTTCTTT; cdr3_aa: CASSLDQATEAFF
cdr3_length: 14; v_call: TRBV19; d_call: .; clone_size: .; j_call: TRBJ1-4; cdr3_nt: TGTGCCAGTAGTAATACAGGGTTTAATGAAAAACTGTTTTTT; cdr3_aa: CASSNTGFNEKLFF
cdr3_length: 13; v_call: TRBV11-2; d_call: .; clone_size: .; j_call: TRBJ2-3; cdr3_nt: TGTGCCAGCAGCTTTACACGCACAGATACGCAGTATTTT; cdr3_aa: CASSFTRTDTQYF
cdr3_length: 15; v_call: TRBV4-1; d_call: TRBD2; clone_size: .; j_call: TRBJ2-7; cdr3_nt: TGCGCCAGCAGCCACCCCCGGACTAGCGTGCTCGAGCAGTACTTC; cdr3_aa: CASSHPRTSVLEQYF
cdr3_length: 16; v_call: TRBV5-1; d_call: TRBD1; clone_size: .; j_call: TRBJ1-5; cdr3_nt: TGCGCCAGCAGCTTGGGATCCACAGGGGGCAATCAGCCCCAGCATTTT; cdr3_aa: CASSLGSTGGNQPQHF
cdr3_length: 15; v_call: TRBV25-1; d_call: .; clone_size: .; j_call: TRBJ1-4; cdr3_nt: TGTGCCAGCAGTGACCCCTCCGGCGGGATCGAAAAACTGTTTTTT; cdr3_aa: CASSDPSGGIEKLFF
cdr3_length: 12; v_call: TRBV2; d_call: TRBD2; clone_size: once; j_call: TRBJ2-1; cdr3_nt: TGTGCCAGCAGTGGACTAGCGGATGAGCAGTTCTTC; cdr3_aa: CASSGLADEQFF
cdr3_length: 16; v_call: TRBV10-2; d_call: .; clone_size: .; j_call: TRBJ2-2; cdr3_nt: TGCGCCAGCAGTGCTTTAGGGGCGGGGTACACCGGGGAGCTGTTTTTT; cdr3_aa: CASSALGAGYTGELFF
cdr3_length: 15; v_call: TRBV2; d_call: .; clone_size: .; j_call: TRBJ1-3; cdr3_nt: TGTGCCAGCAGTCGTAACGGAGGATCTGGAAACACCATATATTTT; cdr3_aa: CASSRNGGSGNTIYF
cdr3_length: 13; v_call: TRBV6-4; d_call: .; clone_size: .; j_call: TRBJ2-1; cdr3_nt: TGTGCCAGCAGTGAGGAACAGGGCAATGAGCAGTTCTTC; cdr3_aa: CASSEEQGNEQFF
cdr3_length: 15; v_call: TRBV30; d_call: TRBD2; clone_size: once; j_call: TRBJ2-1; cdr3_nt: TGTGCCTGGAGCCAGAGCGGGAGGGTCTACAATGAGCAGTTCTTC; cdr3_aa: CAWSQSGRVYNEQFF
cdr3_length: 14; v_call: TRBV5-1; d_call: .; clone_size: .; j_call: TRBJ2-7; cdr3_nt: TGCGCCAGCAGCGGCACAGGCCAACCTCGGGAGCAGTACTTC; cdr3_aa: CASSGTGQPREQYF
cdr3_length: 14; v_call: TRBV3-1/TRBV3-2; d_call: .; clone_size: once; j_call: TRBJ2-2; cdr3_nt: TGTGCCAGCAGCCAAGTCGGGAGTGCCGGGGAGCTGTTTTTT; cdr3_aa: CASSQVGSAGELFF
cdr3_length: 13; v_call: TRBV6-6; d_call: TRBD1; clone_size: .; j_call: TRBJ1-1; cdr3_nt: TGTGCCAGCAGTACAGGGGGCATACCTGAAGCTTTCTTT; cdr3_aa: CASSTGGIPEAFF
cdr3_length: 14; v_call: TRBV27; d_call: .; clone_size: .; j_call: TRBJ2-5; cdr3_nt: TGTGCCAGCAGTTCGCTGGGGGCCAAAGAGACCCAGTACTTC; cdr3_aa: CASSSLGAKETQYF
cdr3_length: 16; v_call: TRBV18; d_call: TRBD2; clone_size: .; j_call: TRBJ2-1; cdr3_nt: TGTGCCAGCTCACTACGGACTAGCGGAGCCTACAATGAGCAGTTCTTC; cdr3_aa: CASSLRTSGAYNEQFF
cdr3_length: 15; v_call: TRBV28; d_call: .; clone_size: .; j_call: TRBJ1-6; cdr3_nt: TGTGCCAGCAGCCCTCGGACAGCAGATAATTCACCCCTCCACTTT; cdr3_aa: CASSPRTADNSPLHF
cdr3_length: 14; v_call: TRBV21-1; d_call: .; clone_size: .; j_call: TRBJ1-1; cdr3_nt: TGTGCCAGCAGCGAAACGGACAGGCAAAATGAAGCTTTCTTT; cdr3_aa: CASSETDRQNEAFF
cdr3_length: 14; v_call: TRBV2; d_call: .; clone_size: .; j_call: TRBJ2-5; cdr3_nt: TGTGCCAGCAGTCAACAGGCCGAAAAAGAGACCCAGTACTTC; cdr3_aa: CASSQQAEKETQYF